These 2 T cell receptor beta chains were sequenced from one sample in a study of blood T cell repertoires in COVID-19. Clones were read by immunoSEQ multiplex PCR, and TCRdb kept only the in-frame ones, dropping some. The table has 95,000 to 110,000 clones, 84% seen once. Sequencing was performed on peripheral blood. These receptors were collected from a human donor in a cohort sampled during active or convalescent COVID-19.

Only a few counts were recorded for this clone. V is TRBV18 and J is TRBJ1-1; perhaps TRBD1 as D (6 bases). V lost 4 bases, J lost 2 bases, and 11 bases lay in between. This CDR3 spans 14 amino acids. Germline loops: CDR1 KGHSH, CDR2 LQKENI. CDR3 region: CASSREGQNTEAFF. The DNA of the CDR3 is TGTGCCAGCTCACGGGAGGGACAAAACACTGAAGCTTTCTTT.

The V call is TRBV7-3, the J call TRBJ1-2; D remains ambiguous. This CDR3 is 15 amino acids long. From germline, CDR1 is SGHTA and CDR2 FQGTGA. V lost 5 bases and J 0 bases, leaving 13 bases between the germline ends. CDR3 nucleotides: TGTGCCAGCAGCCGCGGATCGTTTTCTAACTATGGCTACACCTTC. It encodes CASSRGSFSNYGYTF.